What follows are 10 T cell receptor beta chains derived from one specimen sequenced in a study of identical twins. TCRdb re-derived calls from the 5' RACE reads in MiXCR, one entry per CDR3 protein. The sample lists hundreds of thousands of distinct CDR3 sequences, 15% to 20% seen once, with around 13% in the top ten. Another study also made use of these data, one on T cells expressing NK-cell markers.

The source material was PBMCs. The receptors originated from a woman under 30 in good health.

There are a few counts of this clonotype. The chain recombines TRBV5-1 with TRBJ2-1, with D hard to call. The germline V gene encodes CDR1 SGHRS and CDR2 YFSETQ. Between the trimmed V and J ends, which lost 0 bases and 6 bases, there was a span of 7 bases. This CDR3 region has 13 residues. The CDR3 nucleotides are TGCGCCAGCAGCTTGGATATTGTCAATGAGCAGTTCTTC. This codes for CASSLDIVNEQFF.

This rearrangement joins TRBV20-1 to TRBJ1-6; D gene unclear. V lost 4 bases and J lost 10, with 14 bases in between. In germline, CDR1 is DFQATT, CDR2 SNEGSKA (reference sequence). The length of the CDR3 is 13 residues. CDR3: CSANRTPGSPLHF. CDR3 sequence (DNA): TGCAGTGCTAACCGGACCCCGGGATCACCCCTCCACTTT.

V usage is TRBV7-8 and J usage is TRBJ2-7; tentatively, D is TRBD1 (5 bases). The CDR3 extends over 15 amino acids. Trimming took off 5 bases at V and 1 base at J, with 15 bases between the two ends. The germline CDR1 and CDR2 sequences are SGHVS and FQNEAQ. CDR3 sequence: CASSPKRQISYEQYF. CDR3 DNA sequence: TGTGCCAGCAGCCCCAAAAGACAGATTTCCTACGAGCAGTACTTC.

This clonotype has just a few counts. CDR3: CSVVGQGREQYF. The CDR3 coding sequence is TGCAGCGTTGTTGGACAGGGCCGCGAGCAGTACTTC. The chain uses TRBV29-1 and TRBJ2-7, with 8 bases identical to TRBD1. CDR1 is SQVTM and CDR2 is ANQGSEA in the germline V gene. The CDR3 is 12 amino acids. Trimming cost V 4 bases and J 6 bases; bases outside gene matches: 5.

The chain has TRBV12-3 or TRBV12-4 and TRBJ1-6, with 9 bases aligning to TRBD1. Germline trimming cut 4 bases from V and 8 bases from J; bases unmatched to any gene: 3. The CDR3 has 14 residues. CDR3 residues: CASSWGQGDSPLHF. In nucleotides, the CDR3 is TGTGCCAGCAGTTGGGGACAGGGTGATTCACCCCTCCACTTT.

The CDR3 is CSAAAHTDTQYF. DNA of the CDR3: TGCAGTGCTGCAGCCCACACAGATACGCAGTATTTT. This chain connects TRBV20-1 to TRBJ2-3; D unresolved. CDR1 and CDR2 (germline): DFQATT, SNEGSKA (reference sequence). Deletions cut 5 bases from V and 2 bases from J, with 8 bases between. The CDR3 has 12 amino acids.

This clonotype came up a few times. V is TRBV12-3 or TRBV12-4 and J is TRBJ2-2; the D gene is possibly TRBD1 (6 bases). Deletions cut 4 bases from V and 2 bases from J, with 11 bases between. This CDR3 comprises 15 residues. CDR3 loop: CASSSRTANTGELFF. Here the CDR3 DNA reads TGTGCCAGCAGTTCTCGGACAGCCAACACCGGGGAGCTGTTTTTT.

This clonotype was seen only a few times. The chain couples TRBV18 to TRBJ2-3; TRBD1 agrees at 9 bases. Germline V gene lookup returns CDR1 KGHSH and CDR2 LQKENI. The V and J ends lost 4 bases and 4 bases, in that order; junction bases with no gene match: 6. The CDR3 is 15 residues long. CDR3 sequence: CASSQTGQGPDTQYF. The CDR3 DNA sequence: TGTGCCAGCTCACAAACGGGACAGGGCCCAGATACGCAGTATTTT.

This rearrangement joins TRBV20-1 to TRBJ2-1, with 7 nucleotides matching TRBD2. This CDR3 comprises 14 residues. Germline V gives CDR1 DFQATT, CDR2 SNEGSKA (reference sequence). Trimming removed 6 bases from V and 7 bases from J; junction bases left unmatched: 12. For the CDR3, the DNA is TGCAGTGCCGTTCGACGACTAGCTGGGAATGAGCAGTTCTTC. Translated: CSAVRRLAGNEQFF.

The rearrangement uses TRBV2 and TRBJ2-7; TRBD1 might be the D (6 bases). Germline CDR1 is SNHLY and CDR2 is FYNNEI. Trimming pared 3 bases from V and 5 bases from J, leaving 11 bases between. The CDR3 covers 13 residues. CDR3 amino acids: CASSDRGFDEQYF. CDR3 nucleotides: TGTGCCAGCAGTGACAGGGGCTTCGACGAGCAGTACTTC.